What follows is one T cell receptor beta chain and its context. Its antigen target is currently unknown. No base-level quality is on record; no much larger clone is a single base apart. The immunoSEQ Assay, a bias-controlled multiplex PCR, was used to amplify TCRbeta CDR3 regions from genomic DNA. The original pipeline was this. The number of nucleated cells in each sample was estimated from the amplification of reference gene primers within the assay. Sequence reads were collapsed and filtered to measure the absolute abundance of every unique TCRbeta CDR3 rearrangement. For each sample, productive Simpson clonality was calculated as the square root of Simpson's diversity index across productive rearrangements. TCRdb took this table from immuneACCESS and kept in-frame rearrangements with V and J called. Such tables lack part of the clones; where checked against another copy, unresolved V genes explain under half of the gap, and the rest is unexplained. The D gene and trimming were derived from the DNA, and the V and J assignments and clone size from that table. The sample profile shows roughly 250,000 clones; 85% to 95% of them were found once. 1.5% to 2% of the sample rests with the top ten.

Counted from cysteine to phenylalanine, this CDR3 has 17 amino acids. CDR3 DNA is the only sequence kept; it has 51 bases, read in frame from the first base. The V end gives up 4 bases and the J end 0 bases, leaving 4 bases in the junction not matched to a gene. The germline V gene yields SGHTA for CDR1 and FQGNSA for CDR2. The sample originates from a study of blood T cell repertoires in COVID-19 (dated by TCRdb to the early 2020s). Regarding the study in general: Samples from collaborators originated in the United States, Italy and Spain and spanned both the acute and convalescent phases of COVID-19. A freely available public database, intended as a resource for researchers studying the immune response to SARS-CoV-2, is where the repertoires were released. The samples were drawn from the first 160 participants of the ongoing ImmuneRACE study and from roughly 1,300 subjects provided by 6 global collaborators. Deeply sampled blood TCRbeta repertoires from subjects exposed to, actively infected with, or recovered from COVID-19 were included in the dataset. Sample metadata almost always included a de-identified subject ID, COVID-19 status, age in years and sex. The material from the prospective study consisted of cDNA or gDNA derived from T cells, B-cell-depleted T cells, or PBMCs. HLA class I and class II types, where available, came from metadata supplied by the sample provider rather than from assay-based typing.

The paper's findings and limits, for the study overall: The amount of clinical and demographic metadata varied by source and participant and was provided uncurated.

Participants in the prospective study were aged about 18 to 90 years, lived in under 30 United States geographic areas, and enrolled through a virtual design. Cohort assignment in the prospective study relied on participant-reported clinical history from a screening survey and a study questionnaire. For ImmuneRACE Cohort 3, a participant was defined as recovered based on two consecutive negative NP/OP PCR tests, clearance by a healthcare professional, or resolution of symptoms. Mobile phlebotomists in the prospective study collected whole blood, serum and a nasopharyngeal or oropharyngeal swab from every participant. Over a roughly 2-month period, participants in the prospective study had the option of providing additional blood draws and questionnaires. Prospective study blood samples were shipped either frozen or at room temperature before DNA extraction.

The sample comprised PBMCs or T cells enriched from blood (not recorded which). The receptor was isolated from a woman under 30 who had recovered from COVID-19. Rearrangement joined TRBV7-2 to TRBJ1-5; the central 12 bases match TRBD1. The CDR3 corresponds to CASSWGTGGSSNQPQHF. The sequence in DNA is TGTGCCAGCAGCTGGGGGACAGGGGGCTCTAGCAATCAGCCCCAGCATTTT.